A single T cell receptor beta chain is shown here with its context. The antigen is undetermined. All donors were Caucasian adults living in Nashville, Tennessee. Splitting of CD4+ cells produced CD45RA+ naive and CD45RA-negative memory subsets. This entry comes from a study of shared clonotypes between healthy human individuals. V dropped 5 bases and J dropped 0 bases, with 14 bases sitting between them. The CDR3 is 16 amino acids. CDR1 and CDR2 (germline): SNHLY, FYNNEI. As handled by the study authors: Quality scores were absent from the junction-only immunoSEQ sequences, so filtering differed. The method was immunoSEQ multiplex PCR; TCRdb's version includes in-frame clones alone and lacks a portion of them. Clone size and the V and J calls come from that table; the DNA yielded D and trimming. This repertoire shows a few hundred thousand clones, roughly 97% found once; its top ten account for 0.057%.

Findings of the study overall: Larger estimated richness was generally seen in naive subsets than in memory subsets.

The specimen was naive CD4+ T cells sorted from blood. As for subset: CD45RA+ positively selected. The source is a woman younger than 45 in good health. The J gene is TRBJ1-5, the V gene TRBV2; D uncertain. The CDR3 DNA reads TGTGCCAGCAGTCACCAGTACAGCCATAGCAATCAGCCCCAGCATTTT. Its translation: CASSHQYSHSNQPQHF.